The 22 T cell receptor beta chains presented below share a single source sample, sequenced in a study of shared clonotypes between healthy human individuals. Some clones are missing from TCRdb's copy, which holds only in-frame ones; the method was immunoSEQ multiplex PCR. The data show some 2 million clones, roughly 94% seen once. The sample was naive CD4+ T cells sorted from blood. The subset: CD45RA+ positively selected. Source of these receptors: a man younger than 30 in good health.

The chain employs TRBV5-4 and TRBJ2-2; TRBD1 aligns across 10 bases. The CDR3 is made up of 15 amino acids. Losses at the gene ends were 3 bases for V and 5 bases for J; bases not matched to a gene: 4. The germline CDR1 and CDR2 sequences are SGHNT and YYREEE (reference sequence). CDR3 nucleotides: TGTGCCAGCAGCTGGACAGGGGGAGAAACCGGGGAGCTGTTTTTT. This codes for CASSWTGGETGELFF.

The chain has TRBV29-1 and TRBJ2-7, with a tentative D call TRBD1 (6 bases). V lost 4 bases, J lost 5 bases, and 15 bases lay in between. Germline V gene sequence: CDR1 SQVTM, CDR2 ANQGSEA. This CDR3 has 13 amino acids. The CDR3: CSVVQGGFDEQYF. CDR3 nucleotides: TGCAGCGTTGTACAGGGTGGGTTCGACGAGCAGTACTTC.

The CDR3 nucleotides read TGTGCCTGGACATTCCAAAATGGGGCTTATGGCTACACCTTC. This gives the protein CAWTFQNGAYGYTF. The rearrangement links TRBV30 to TRBJ1-2, with TRBD1 as a possible D gene (5 bases). V was shortened by 4 bases and J by 5 bases, with 17 bases between the two germline ends. Germline-derived CDR1 and CDR2 are GTSNPN and SVGIG (reference sequence). CDR3 length: 14 amino acids. Full variable domain (outside the CDR3, taken from reference TRBV30 and TRBJ1-2): SQTIHQWPATLVQPVGSPLSLECTVEGTSNPNLYWYRQAAGRGLQLLFYSVGIGQISSEVPQNLSASRPQDRQFILSSKKLLLSDSGFYLCAWTFQNGAYGYTFGSGTRLTVV.

This clone was seen only once. The chain employs TRBV30 and TRBJ1-5; D is perhaps TRBD1 (5 bases). The V and J ends lost 2 bases and 6 bases respectively, with 14 bases between them. Germline CDR1 reads GTSNPN; CDR2 reads SVGIG (reference sequence). The CDR3 is 14 amino acids. The chain's CDR3 is CAWSPLTALQPQHF. CDR3 nucleotides: TGTGCCTGGAGTCCTTTGACAGCCCTTCAGCCCCAGCATTTT. Full variable domain (outside the CDR3, taken from reference TRBV30 and TRBJ1-5): SQTIHQWPATLVQPVGSPLSLECTVEGTSNPNLYWYRQAAGRGLQLLFYSVGIGQISSEVPQNLSASRPQDRQFILSSKKLLLSDSGFYLCAWSPLTALQPQHFGDGTRLSIL.

Details on this clone: The same CDR3 is also encoded by other DNA sequences in this sample. In DNA, the CDR3 is TGCGCCAGCAGCCAATTCCGGGACTCCTACGAGCAGTACTTC. Its protein product is CASSQFRDSYEQYF. The gene calls are TRBV4-1 and TRBJ2-7, with TRBD2 as a possible D gene (5 bases). The CDR3 runs to 14 residues. Between the trimmed V and J ends, which lost 2 bases and 0 bases, there was a span of 8 bases. Per the germline V gene, CDR1 is MGHRA and CDR2 is YSYEKL.

The rearrangement links TRBV6-6 to TRBJ1-4, with a weak D call TRBD1 (5 bases). The V gene's germline CDR1 is MNHNY and CDR2 SVGAGI (reference sequence). V lost 10 bases and J 8 bases, leaving 20 bases between the germline ends. This CDR3 has 14 amino acids. CDR3 nucleotides: TGTGCCACCTCGGGGCCTCCAGGACACGAAAAACTGTTTTTT. Translated, it gives CATSGPPGHEKLFF.

This chain joins TRBV7-9 and TRBJ1-5, with no clear D. The V end lost 1 base, the J end lost 1 base, and 5 bases lay between the germline ends. The germline CDR1 and CDR2 sequences are SEHNR and FQNEAQ (reference sequence). This CDR3 region has 14 residues. CDR3 nucleotides: TGTGCCAGCAGCTTAGTGGCGAGCAATCAGCCCCAGCATTTT. Its protein is CASSLVASNQPQHF.

This rearrangement joins TRBV5-6 to TRBJ2-5, with D perhaps given as TRBD1 or TRBD2 (6 bases each). The length of the CDR3 is 11 residues. CDR1 and CDR2 (germline): SGHDT, YYEEEE. The CDR3 region is CTSEGGETQYF. The CDR3 region has the DNA TGTACCTCCGAGGGGGGAGAGACCCAGTACTTC.

The DNA of the CDR3 is TGCGCCAGCAGCCGGGACGGAGGCTACACCTTC. Its protein is CASSRDGGYTF. The chain employs TRBV5-1 and TRBJ1-2; D perhaps matches TRBD1 (5 bases). The CDR3 spans 11 residues. Germline V CDR1 and CDR2: SGHRS, YFSETQ. V lost 4 bases to trimming and J lost 8 bases, with 9 bases between them.

This chain joins TRBV11-2 and TRBJ2-7; TRBD1 aligns across 9 bases. This CDR3 is built from 14 residues. Germline CDR1 SGHAT, CDR2 FQNNGV. Trimming removed 4 bases from V and 7 bases from J; junction bases left unmatched: 8. CDR3 in amino acids: CASSSLQGAREQYF. CDR3 DNA sequence: TGTGCCAGCAGCTCTCTACAGGGGGCGCGGGAGCAGTACTTC.

The chain links TRBV5-1 to TRBJ2-7, with D possibly being TRBD1 or TRBD2 (5 bases each). The V end was cut by 3 bases, the J end by 2 bases, with 9 bases between. CDR3 length equals 13 residues. Germline V gene sequence: CDR1 SGHRS, CDR2 YFSETQ. CDR3 sequence (DNA): TGCGCCAGCAGCTCCTCGGGACCCTACGAGCAGTACTTC. Amino acid sequence: CASSSSGPYEQYF.

V gene TRBV4-1 combines with J gene TRBJ1-3; D ambiguous. The CDR3 is 18 amino acids. The V end was cut by 0 bases, the J end by 0 bases, with 15 bases between. CDR1 is MGHRA, CDR2 YSYEKL, per germline. The CDR3 loop reads CASSQDHPGVRSGNTIYF. CDR3 nucleotide sequence: TGCGCCAGCAGCCAAGACCACCCAGGCGTCCGCTCTGGAAACACCATATATTTT.

This chain joins TRBV5-1 and TRBJ2-1; 9 bases line up with TRBD2. In germline, CDR1 is SGHRS, CDR2 YFSETQ. This CDR3 contains 14 residues. The V segment lost 6 bases and the J segment 10 bases; nucleotides outside the gene matches: 11. The CDR3 loop is CASKSWREGDEQFF. CDR3 DNA: TGCGCCAGCAAGAGTTGGCGGGAGGGCGACGAGCAGTTCTTC. The whole variable domain, remainder taken from reference TRBV5-1 and TRBJ2-1, is KAGVTQTPRYLIKTRGQQVTLSCSPISGHRSVSWYQQTPGQGLQFLFEYFSETQRNKGNFPGRFSGRQFSNSRSEMNVSTLELGDSALYLCASKSWREGDEQFFGPGTRLTVL.

This clone was counted once. Other nucleotide sequences in the sample specify the same CDR3. This chain's CDR3 is CASGRGGSYEQYF. The CDR3, as DNA: TGTGCGAGCGGTCGCGGGGGCTCCTACGAGCAGTACTTC. The chain links TRBV6-5 to TRBJ2-7; TRBD2 aligns across 7 bases. Germline V gene data show CDR1 as MNHEY and CDR2 as SVGAGI. The CDR3 runs 13 residues.

V usage is TRBV30 and J usage is TRBJ2-7, with D perhaps matching TRBD1 (6 bases). Germline values: CDR1 GTSNPN, CDR2 SVGIG (reference sequence). The CDR3 covers 13 residues. Trimming cost V 5 bases and J 2 bases, with 13 bases left between them. CDR3 sequence (DNA): TGTGCCTGGGGTGGGGGACAAGCCTACGAGCAGTACTTC. Translating gives CAWGGGQAYEQYF.

The chain is built from TRBV19 and TRBJ2-7; D ambiguous. Germline CDR1 LNHDA, CDR2 SQIVND (reference sequence). The CDR3 contains 15 residues. Deletions cut 0 bases from V and 6 bases from J, with 15 bases between. CDR3 in amino acids: CASSIDRRPGSEQYF. CDR3 DNA: TGTGCCAGTAGTATAGATCGTCGCCCGGGCTCCGAGCAGTACTTC. The full variable domain, completed using reference TRBV19 and TRBJ2-7, is DGGITQSPKYLFRKEGQNVTLSCEQNLNHDAMYWYRQDPGQGLRLIYYSQIVNDFQKGDIAEGYSVSREKKESFPLTVTSAQKNPTAFYLCASSIDRRPGSEQYFGPGTRLTVT.

The chain uses TRBV19 and TRBJ1-1, with D maybe TRBD1 (5 bases). Germline loops: CDR1 LNHDA, CDR2 SQIVND (reference sequence). V dropped 3 bases and J dropped 0 bases, with 11 bases sitting between them. This CDR3 comprises 15 residues. DNA of the CDR3: TGTGCCAGTAGTATTCAGGGTCAGTTGAACACTGAAGCTTTCTTT. Translated: CASSIQGQLNTEAFF.

The chain combines TRBV7-2 with TRBJ2-3, with D perhaps matching TRBD1 or TRBD2 (5 bases each). V was trimmed by 7 bases and J by 11 bases, leaving 19 bases between them. CDR1 and CDR2 from the germline V gene are SGHTA and FQGNSA. CDR3 length equals 13 residues. The CDR3 bases are TGTGCCAGCAACCCCGGGACCCCTTTCTGGCAGTATTTT. Its translation is CASNPGTPFWQYF.

The V and J genes are TRBV14 and TRBJ2-5, with D possibly TRBD1 on 5 matching bases. Trimming shortened V by 4 bases and J by 7 bases, and 13 bases separated the two germline ends. The CDR3 has 13 residues. The germline V gene has CDR1 SGHDN and CDR2 FVKESK. For the CDR3, the DNA is TGTGCCAGCAGCCCTGGGGCGACGGGGACCCAGTACTTC. This sequence encodes CASSPGATGTQYF. Drawing the rest from reference TRBV14 and TRBJ2-5, the complete variable domain is EAGVTQFPSHSVIEKGQTVTLRCDPISGHDNLYWYRRVMGKEIKFLLHFVKESKQDESGMPNNRFLAERTGGTYSTLKVQPAELEDSGVYFCASSPGATGTQYFGPGTRLLVL.

The chain uses TRBV5-1 and TRBJ1-1; tentatively, D is TRBD1 (5 bases). The CDR3 has 11 residues. Trimming took off 8 bases at V and 4 bases at J, with 9 bases between the two ends. Germline V gene data show CDR1 as SGHRS and CDR2 as YFSETQ. CDR3 sequence: CASAGGTEAFF. CDR3 DNA sequence: TGCGCCAGTGCCGGGGGCACTGAAGCTTTCTTT. The full variable domain, in which reference TRBV5-1 and TRBJ1-1 provide the parts outside the CDR3, is KAGVTQTPRYLIKTRGQQVTLSCSPISGHRSVSWYQQTPGQGLQFLFEYFSETQRNKGNFPGRFSGRQFSNSRSEMNVSTLELGDSALYLCASAGGTEAFFGQGTRLTVV.

The V and J genes are TRBV7-2 and TRBJ1-3; no reliable D call. Germline V gives CDR1 SGHTA, CDR2 FQGNSA. V was clipped by 5 bases and J by 0 bases, with 14 bases between them. The CDR3 has 16 residues. In DNA form, the CDR3 reads TGTGCCAGCAGCCGCACTCAGTCCAGCTCTGGAAACACCATATATTTT. Its translation: CASSRTQSSSGNTIYF. Looking up the rest from reference TRBV7-2 and TRBJ1-3 gives the full variable domain: GAGVSQSPSNKVTEKGKDVELRCDPISGHTALYWYRQSLGQGLEFLIYFQGNSAPDKSGLPSDRFSAERTGGSVSTLTIQRTQQEDSAVYLCASSRTQSSSGNTIYFGEGSWLTVV.

The V and J genes are TRBV30 and TRBJ2-7; D unresolved. V was clipped by 5 bases and J by 5 bases, with 7 bases between them. This CDR3 contains 10 residues. Germline V gene data show CDR1 as GTSNPN and CDR2 as SVGIG (reference sequence). The CDR3 loop is CAWGVHEQYF. The DNA for the CDR3 is TGTGCCTGGGGGGTCCACGAGCAGTACTTC.